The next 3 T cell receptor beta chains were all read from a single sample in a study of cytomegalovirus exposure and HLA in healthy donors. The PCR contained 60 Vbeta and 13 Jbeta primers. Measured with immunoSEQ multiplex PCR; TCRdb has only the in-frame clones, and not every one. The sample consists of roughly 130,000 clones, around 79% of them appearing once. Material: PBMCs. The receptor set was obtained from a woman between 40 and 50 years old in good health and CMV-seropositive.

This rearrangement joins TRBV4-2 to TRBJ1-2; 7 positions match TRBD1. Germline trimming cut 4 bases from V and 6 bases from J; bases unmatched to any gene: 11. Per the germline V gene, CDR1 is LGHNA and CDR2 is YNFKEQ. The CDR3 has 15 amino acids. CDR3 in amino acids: CASSPSGTVNNGYTF. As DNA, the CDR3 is TGTGCCAGCAGCCCGTCCGGGACAGTTAATAATGGCTACACCTTC.

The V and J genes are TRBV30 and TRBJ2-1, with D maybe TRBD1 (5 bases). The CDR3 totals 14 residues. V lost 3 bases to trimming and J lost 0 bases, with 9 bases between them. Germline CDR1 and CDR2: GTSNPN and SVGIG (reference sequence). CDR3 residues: CAWSLRASYNEQFF. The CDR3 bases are TGTGCCTGGAGCCTCAGGGCCTCCTACAATGAGCAGTTCTTC.

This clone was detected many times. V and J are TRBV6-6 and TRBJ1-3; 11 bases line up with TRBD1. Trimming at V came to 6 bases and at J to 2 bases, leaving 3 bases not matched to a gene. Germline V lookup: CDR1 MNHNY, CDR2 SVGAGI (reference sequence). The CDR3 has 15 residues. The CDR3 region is CASSQDRGPGNTIYF. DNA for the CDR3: TGTGCCAGCAGCCAGGACAGGGGGCCTGGAAACACCATATATTTT.